Shown below are 5 T cell receptor beta chains from a single sample sequenced in a study of blood T cell repertoires in COVID-19. Produced via immunoSEQ multiplex PCR; TCRdb's table is partial and in-frame only. The sample holds about 240,000 clones, about 90% seen once. The sample consisted of peripheral blood. Receptor source: a man aged 55 to 70 who had recovered from COVID-19.

The gene calls are TRBV7-8 and TRBJ2-7, with D maybe TRBD1 (5 bases). The CDR3 length is 14 residues. Trimming cost V 4 bases and J 2 bases, with 12 bases left between them. From germline, CDR1 is SGHVS and CDR2 FQNEAQ. CDR3 in DNA: TGTGCCAGCAGCTCGACTTTGGGGCCCTACGAGCAGTACGTC. Translated: CASSSTLGPYEQYV.

This CDR3 reads CASSTGGRPTDTQYF. The CDR3, as DNA: TGTGCCAGTAGTACAGGGGGTCGTCCCACAGATACGCAGTATTTT. V and J are TRBV19 and TRBJ2-3; 7 bases are a match to TRBD1. This CDR3 region has 15 residues. Looked up from germline, CDR1 is LNHDA and CDR2 is SQIVND (reference sequence). With 4 bases clipped from V and 2 bases from J, the junction kept 6 bases outside the gene matches.

V and J are TRBV6-1 and TRBJ2-2; TRBD1 matches 8 bases. J lost 3 bases, V lost 4 bases, and 19 bases had no gene match. CDR1 is MNHNS, CDR2 SASEGT, per germline. This CDR3 contains 20 residues. The CDR3 DNA reads as TGTGCCAGCAGTGGGGAGTCACGACAGGGGAGCGTAGTGCACACCGGGGAGCTGTTTTTT. As protein: CASSGESRQGSVVHTGELFF.

The chain links TRBV27 to TRBJ1-1, with 7 bases identical to TRBD1. The germline CDR1 and CDR2 sequences are MNHEY and SMNVEV (reference sequence). V shed 6 bases, J shed 4 bases, and the junction held 14 bases outside the gene matches. The CDR3 is 16 amino acids. As DNA, the CDR3 is TGTGCCAGCAGACGACTCGGACAGGCGCCCAGCACTGAAGCTTTCTTT. Residues: CASRRLGQAPSTEAFF.

The chain carries TRBV5-1 and TRBJ2-1, with 9 bases identical to TRBD2. The CDR3 loop spans 15 amino acids. Germline values: CDR1 SGHRS, CDR2 YFSETQ. V lost 0 bases, J lost 4 bases, and 2 bases stayed unmatched. CDR3 residues: CASSLDSGGYNEQFF. The CDR3 DNA sequence: TGCGCCAGCAGCTTGGACAGCGGGGGGTACAATGAGCAGTTCTTC.